This TCR beta chain is drawn from a study of cytomegalovirus exposure and HLA in healthy donors. On the study more broadly: The approximately 120 validation repertoires used the same platform as the 550 to 700 first-cohort repertoires (as reported by a later analysis).

The data were produced by immunoSEQ multiplex PCR, yet TCRdb's version contains in-frame clones alone and is incomplete. Found here are some 75,000 clones, approximately 96% of them singletons; the top ten hold approximately 1.3%. On this clone: Its target is unknown.

General study findings and limits: The tendency of first-cohort TCR clusters to co-occur in the 90 to 150 validation repertoires was the finding of a later analysis. Researchers counted 164 TCR beta chains as cytomegalovirus-associated.

This CDR3 contains 11 residues. The ends lost 8 bases at V and 8 bases at J; junction bases unmatched: 6. CDR1 and CDR2 (germline): SQVTM, ANQGSEA. A roughly 120-subject validation cohort, separate from the 666-subject first cohort, supplied the donors. The V gene is TRBV29-1, the J gene TRBJ2-4, with TRBD2 identical over 7 bases. The clonotype was recovered from a young woman in good health and CMV-seronegative. Sequencing input: PBMCs. The CDR3 nucleotides are TGCAGCTTCGGGAGCGGGGACATTCAGTACTTC. Amino acid sequence: CSFGSGDIQYF.